This T cell receptor beta chain was obtained from a study of cytomegalovirus exposure and HLA in healthy donors. Study overall: The approximately 110 validation repertoires used the same platform as the 666 first-cohort repertoires, a later analysis reported. Findings and caveats of the study: Researchers catalogued around 150 TCR beta chains as cytomegalovirus-associated. According to a subsequent analysis, TCR clusters from the first cohort were inclined to appear together in the 120 validation repertoires.

The V gene's germline CDR1 is SGDLS and CDR2 YYNGEE. The CDR3 spans 15 residues. V was clipped by 4 bases and J by 3 bases, with 16 bases between them. A word on this clone: Its antigen is unknown.

Sequenced by immunoSEQ multiplex PCR; TCRdb stores in-frame clones only, minus some. Of about 180,000 clones listed, approximately 90% were seen once; the top ten hold roughly 1.5%. The donors were in the approximately 120-subject validation cohort; that cohort was separate from the roughly 620-subject first cohort. Source material: PBMCs. The receptor was isolated from a young woman in good health and CMV-seronegative. This chain joins TRBV9 and TRBJ1-1, with D maybe TRBD1 (6 bases). The CDR3 is CASSIEGGFYTEAFF. CDR3 bases: TGTGCCAGCAGCATTGAAGGGGGATTCTACACTGAAGCTTTCTTT.